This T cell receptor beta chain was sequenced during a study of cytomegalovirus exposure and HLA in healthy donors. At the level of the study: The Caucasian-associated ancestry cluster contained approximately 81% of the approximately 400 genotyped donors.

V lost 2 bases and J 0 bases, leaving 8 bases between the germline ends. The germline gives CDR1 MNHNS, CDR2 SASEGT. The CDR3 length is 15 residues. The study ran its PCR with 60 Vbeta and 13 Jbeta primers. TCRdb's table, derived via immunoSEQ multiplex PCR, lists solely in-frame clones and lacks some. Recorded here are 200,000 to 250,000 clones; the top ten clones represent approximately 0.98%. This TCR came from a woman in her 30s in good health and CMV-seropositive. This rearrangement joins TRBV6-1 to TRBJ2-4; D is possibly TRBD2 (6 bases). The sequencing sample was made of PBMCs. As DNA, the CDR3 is TGTGCCAGCAGTGAATGGGGGGTAGCCAAAAACATTCAGTACTTC. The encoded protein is CASSEWGVAKNIQYF.